This T cell receptor (beta chain) was observed in a study of shared clonotypes between healthy human individuals (dated by TCRdb to 2019 to 2021). Regarding the research as a whole: Three men and two women, aged 18 to 49 years, made up the cohort. Per donor, leukapheresis produced somewhere between about 0.85 and 9.5 billion PBMCs. To estimate repertoire size and how much clonotype sharing occurs between individuals, the study deeply sequenced the blood TCR repertoires of several healthy adults. For each donor, three plates each were used for CD4 naive and CD4 memory, two plates were used for CD8 naive, and one plate was used for CD8 memory. To increase sequencing depth and limit assay-specific biases, TCR repertoire library preparation and sequencing were carried out by different laboratories using diverse techniques.

CDR1 and CDR2 are read off the germline V gene as ENHRY and SYGVKD. The CDR3 runs 13 amino acids, cysteine and phenylalanine included. Only the CDR3 portion is preserved as DNA: 39 bases, with reading frame beginning at the first base. Trimming removed 6 bases from V and 2 bases from J, leaving 10 bases between the germline ends. Donors were healthy HIV-negative adults with no recently reported acute infections or vaccinations. All donors were Caucasian adults living in Nashville, Tennessee, USA. CD4+ T cells were enriched by magnetic negative selection, after which naive cells were positively selected on CD45RA and the negative fraction was taken as the memory subset. Blood was obtained by leukapheresis, after which PBMCs were separated by Ficoll-Histopaque density gradient centrifugation and cryopreserved in liquid nitrogen vapor phase. Purity and quantity of every magnetically sorted T cell population were checked by analytical flow cytometry. Each sorted fraction had its genomic DNA isolated and then quantified by UV absorbance on a Nanodrop 2000c.

Using the deep immunoSEQ assay, TCR CDR3 regions were amplified from genomic DNA by multiplex PCR. Extracted genomic DNA from each cell subset was distributed evenly across all wells of several immunoSEQ 96-well plates, and each plate was treated as a replicate. For sorted subsets, approximately 200 ng of genomic DNA, equivalent to 25,000 to 35,000 T cell genomes, went into each replicate PCR. Purified libraries were quantified with a Qubit 3.0 fluorometer, sized on a Bioanalyzer 2100, and re-quantified with the KAPA Library Quantification kit. Every immunoSEQ 96-well plate was sequenced on a dedicated single-read 150-cycle Illumina NextSeq 550 flow cell. The source study handled its data this way. Because the immunoSEQ output held only junctional sequences and lacked quality scores, the filtering could not match the filtering applied to full-length reads. To assign V/J genes and CDR3, sequences were annotated against IMGT germline references using PyIR, a Python wrapper for IgBLAST v1.9. Any read was removed if the V/J assignment was weak (E-value above 1e-6), the CDR3 was missing, or the read contained stop codons, out-of-frame junctions, or ambiguous translated residues. V3J clonotypes were defined by identical inferred V gene, J gene, and CDR3 amino acid sequence. The percentage overlap between two repertoires was calculated by dividing the number of shared unique clonotypes by the size of the smaller repertoire. Repertoire richness was assessed with RTK rarefaction, the Chao1 estimator, and Recon v2.1 estimates of unobserved clonotypes. For all TCRbeta clonotypes obtained by the gDNA method from a handful of donors, generation probabilities were computed with OLGA. Drawn from immuneACCESS, this table holds only the in-frame rearrangements with V and J called that TCRdb kept. Clones are partly lost; checked studies trace under half to an unresolved V gene and leave the rest unexplained. V, J and clone size derive from that table, while D and trimming were established from the DNA sequence. The sample table contains about 2.3 million clones; only one count was recorded for 90% to 95% of them. 0.39% of the sample is held by the ten biggest clonotypes.

A remark on this clone: The antigen it recognizes is unknown. It has no much larger one-base neighbor in the sample; base qualities were not kept.

Findings and caveats that apply to the study as a whole: Sampling was limited to blood, and TCR repertoires in tissue likely differ from TCR repertoires in blood. Naive subsets generally had larger estimated clonotype richness than memory subsets. Pairwise subsampling led to the expectation that sequencing depth would affect the degree of clonotype sharing among donors. Across a few donors, around 5% of naive CD4, 3% to 4% of naive CD8, about 2.3% of memory CD4, and under 0.45% of memory CD8 clonotypes were shared. Clonotypes shared by all four sorted-subset donors showed higher generation probabilities than non-shared clonotypes. Incomplete sequencing was indicated by rarefaction of sorted-subset datasets, despite the large sequencing depth. The genetic and exposure-history diversity represented was limited by the small number of donors.

This receptor was taken from a man younger than 30 in good health. Some clones in this sample may be carry-over from other donors' samples. Sequenced input: naive CD4+ T cells from PBMCs. The cell subset or site label corresponds to: CD45RA+ positively selected. The rearranged segments are TRBV10-3 and TRBJ2-5; 6 matching bases give a weak D call of TRBD2. For the CDR3, the sequence is CAISSGVQETQYF. The bases are TGTGCCATCAGCTCGGGAGTGCAAGAGACCCAGTACTTC.